This TCR beta chain emerged from a study of shared clonotypes between healthy human individuals. Study-wide background: Ranging from 18 to 49 in age, donors were two women and three men.

The protocol was immunoSEQ multiplex PCR, while the TCRdb copy is restricted to in-frame clones and leaves out a portion. The sample records around 2.5 million clones, approximately 93% being singletons. Turning to this clone: Other DNA sequences in this specimen translate into the identical CDR3.

A split of CD4+ cells into CD45RA+ naive and CD45RA-negative memory subsets was performed. Trimming removed 5 bases from V and 1 base from J; junction bases left unmatched: 8. This CDR3 contains 16 residues. Germline assignment: CDR1 MDHEN and CDR2 SYDVKM. J is TRBJ1-1 and V is TRBV28; 9 bases fit TRBD1. Specimen: naive CD4+ T cells from PBMCs. As for subset: CD45RA+ positively selected. The receptor comes from a man aged 18 to 30 in good health. Some clones in this sample may be carry-over from other donors' samples. The CDR3 DNA sequence: TGTGCCAGCAGTCTCCTACCGGGACAGGGGAACACTGAAGCTTTCTTT. It specifies CASSLLPGQGNTEAFF.